Listed below are T cell receptor beta chains from one sample, sequenced in a study of blood T cell repertoires in COVID-19. Assay: immunoSEQ multiplex PCR; the TCRdb copy retains only in-frame clones and omits some. The table lists around 76,000 clones, about 80% of them singletons, with more than 0.7% in the top ten. Sequenced input: peripheral blood. The receptors were gathered from a woman in her 70s with acute or convalescent COVID-19. The CDR3 runs from the conserved cysteine through the conserved F or W.

V	J	CDR3
TRBV7-2	TRBJ1-4	CASRGGQATNEKLFF
TRBV5-1	TRBJ2-7	CASSLAGVDYEQYF
TRBV7-2	TRBJ2-3	CASSLVGSGGHTDTQYF
TRBV3-1/TRBV3-2	TRBJ2-7	CASSQHPPGQDYEQYF
TRBV4-1	TRBJ1-2	CASSQEMTGGERGGYTF
TRBV19	TRBJ1-6	CASRLGRVGSPLHF
TRBV30	TRBJ2-5	CAWRLLAGPQYF
TRBV7-2	TRBJ2-1	CASSLGRDSPRDEQFF
TRBV28	TRBJ1-2	CASSLAQGFYTF
TRBV6-5	TRBJ1-4	CASSYRRGTSNEKLFF
TRBV5-8	TRBJ1-4	CASSLGGQGEKLFF
TRBV10-3	TRBJ1-1	CAIGGTVREAFF
TRBV29-1	TRBJ1-1	CSVVSNTEAFF
TRBV6-2/TRBV6-3	TRBJ2-7	CASSYEDNSYEQYF
TRBV6-1	TRBJ2-2	CASSERAPNTGELFF
TRBV21-1	TRBJ2-1	CASGLARSRIRRVEQFF
TRBV12-3/TRBV12-4	TRBJ2-1	CASSLSNRAEQFF
TRBV10-1	TRBJ2-7	CASAEGTSAREQYF
TRBV18	TRBJ2-3	CASSPSTSGNRVTQYF
TRBV6-5	TRBJ1-5	CASSAQTGEQPQHF
TRBV28	TRBJ1-5	CASSYMGQGNQPQHF
TRBV10-3	TRBJ1-2	CAISESIQGSYGYTF
TRBV2	TRBJ2-3	CARGRGGGLNTQYF
TRBV15	TRBJ2-1	CATSTYRTMSSYNEQFF
TRBV29-1	TRBJ1-1	CSAGGGNTEAFF
TRBV11-2	TRBJ2-1	CASSPAGGSNEQFF
TRBV4-2	TRBJ2-6	CASSLAGTSSGANVLTF